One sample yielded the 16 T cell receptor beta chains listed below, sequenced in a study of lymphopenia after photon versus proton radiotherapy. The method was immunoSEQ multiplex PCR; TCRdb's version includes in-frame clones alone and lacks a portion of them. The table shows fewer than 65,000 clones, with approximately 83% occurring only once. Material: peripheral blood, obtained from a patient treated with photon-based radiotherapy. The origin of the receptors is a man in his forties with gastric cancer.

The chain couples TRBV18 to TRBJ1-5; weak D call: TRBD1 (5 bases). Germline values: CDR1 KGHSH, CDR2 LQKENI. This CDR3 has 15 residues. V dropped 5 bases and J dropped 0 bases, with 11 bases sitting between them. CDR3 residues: CASSAGSSSNQPQHF. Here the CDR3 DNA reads TGTGCCAGCTCAGCAGGGTCATCTAGCAATCAGCCCCAGCATTTT.

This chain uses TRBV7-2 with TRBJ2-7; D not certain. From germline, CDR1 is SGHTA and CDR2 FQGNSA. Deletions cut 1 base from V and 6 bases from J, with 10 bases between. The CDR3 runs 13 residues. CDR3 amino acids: CASSLGSSREQYF. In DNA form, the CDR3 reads TGTGCCAGCAGCTTAGGTTCCAGCCGCGAGCAGTACTTC.

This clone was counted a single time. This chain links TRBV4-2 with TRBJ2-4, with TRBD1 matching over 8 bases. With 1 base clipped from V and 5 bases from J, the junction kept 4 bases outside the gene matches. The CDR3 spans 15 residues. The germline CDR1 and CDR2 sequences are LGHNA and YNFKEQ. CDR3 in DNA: TGTGCCAGCAGCCAAGGGGCAGGGGGCCAAAACATTCAGTACTTC. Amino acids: CASSQGAGGQNIQYF.

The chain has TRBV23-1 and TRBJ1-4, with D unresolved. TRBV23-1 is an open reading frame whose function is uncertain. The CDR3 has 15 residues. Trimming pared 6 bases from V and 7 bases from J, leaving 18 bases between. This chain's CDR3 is CASSHQDPGLEKLFF. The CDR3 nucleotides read TGCGCCAGCAGCCACCAAGACCCTGGGCTTGAAAAACTGTTTTTT.

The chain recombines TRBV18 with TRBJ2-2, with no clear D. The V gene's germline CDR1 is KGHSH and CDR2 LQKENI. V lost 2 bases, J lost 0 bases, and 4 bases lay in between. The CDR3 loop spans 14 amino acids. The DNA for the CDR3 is TGTGCCAGCTCACCAACAACGAACACCGGGGAGCTGTTTTTT. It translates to CASSPTTNTGELFF.

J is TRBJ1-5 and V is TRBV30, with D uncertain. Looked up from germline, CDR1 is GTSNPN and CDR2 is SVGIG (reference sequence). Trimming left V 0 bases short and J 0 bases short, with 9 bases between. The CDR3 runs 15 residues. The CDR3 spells CAWSVQRHSNQPQHF. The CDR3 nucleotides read TGTGCCTGGAGTGTACAGCGGCATAGCAATCAGCCCCAGCATTTT.

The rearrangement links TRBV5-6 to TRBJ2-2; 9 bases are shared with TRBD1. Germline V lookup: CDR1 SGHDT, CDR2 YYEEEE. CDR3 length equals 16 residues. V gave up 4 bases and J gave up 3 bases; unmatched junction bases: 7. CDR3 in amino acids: CASSPVDRGDTGELFF. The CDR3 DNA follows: TGTGCCAGCAGCCCCGTCGACAGGGGGGACACCGGGGAGCTGTTTTTT. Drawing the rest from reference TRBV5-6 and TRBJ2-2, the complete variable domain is DAGVTQSPTHLIKTRGQQVTLRCSPKSGHDTVSWYQQALGQGPQFIFQYYEEEERQRGNFPDRFSGHQFPNYSSELNVNALLLGDSALYLCASSPVDRGDTGELFFGEGSRLTVL.

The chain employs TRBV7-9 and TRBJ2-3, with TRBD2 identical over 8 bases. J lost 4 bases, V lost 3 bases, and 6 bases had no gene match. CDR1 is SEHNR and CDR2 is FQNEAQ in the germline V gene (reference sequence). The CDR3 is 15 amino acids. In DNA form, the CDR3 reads TGTGCCAGCAGCTTGACGGGGGGGCGCTCAGATACGCAGTATTTT. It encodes CASSLTGGRSDTQYF.

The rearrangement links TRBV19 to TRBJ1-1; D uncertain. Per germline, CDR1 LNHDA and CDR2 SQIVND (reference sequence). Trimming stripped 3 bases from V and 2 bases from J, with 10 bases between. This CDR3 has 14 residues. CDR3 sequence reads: CASSMTHSNTEAFF. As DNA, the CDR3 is TGTGCCAGTAGTATGACCCACAGCAACACTGAAGCTTTCTTT.

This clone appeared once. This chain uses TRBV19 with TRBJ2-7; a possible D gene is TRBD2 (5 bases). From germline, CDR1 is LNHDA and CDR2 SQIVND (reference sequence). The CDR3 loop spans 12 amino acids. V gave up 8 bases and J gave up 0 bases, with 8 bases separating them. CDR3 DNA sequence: TGTGCCAGTTCTCGGGACTCCTACGAGCAGTACTTC. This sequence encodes CASSRDSYEQYF.

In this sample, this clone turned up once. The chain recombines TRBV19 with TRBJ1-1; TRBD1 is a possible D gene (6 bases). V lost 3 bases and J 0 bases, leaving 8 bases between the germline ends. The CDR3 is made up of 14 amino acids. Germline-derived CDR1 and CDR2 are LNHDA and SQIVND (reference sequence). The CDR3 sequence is CASSIGGMNTEAFF. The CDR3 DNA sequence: TGTGCCAGTAGTATCGGGGGCATGAACACTGAAGCTTTCTTT.

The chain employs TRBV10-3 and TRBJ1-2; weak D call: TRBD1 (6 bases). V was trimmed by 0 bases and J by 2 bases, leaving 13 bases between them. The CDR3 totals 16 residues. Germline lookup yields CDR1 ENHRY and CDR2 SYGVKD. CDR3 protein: CAISESGGADNYGYTF. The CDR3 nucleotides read TGTGCCATCAGTGAGTCGGGGGGCGCAGACAACTATGGCTACACCTTC.

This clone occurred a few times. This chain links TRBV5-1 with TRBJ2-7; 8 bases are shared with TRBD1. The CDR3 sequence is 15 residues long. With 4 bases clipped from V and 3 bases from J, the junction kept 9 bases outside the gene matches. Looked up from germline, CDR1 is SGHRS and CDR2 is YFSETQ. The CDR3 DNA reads TGCGCCAGCAGCACGTTGGCAGGGGGCGGCTACGAGCAGTACTTC. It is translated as CASSTLAGGGYEQYF. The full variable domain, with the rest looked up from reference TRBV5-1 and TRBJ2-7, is KAGVTQTPRYLIKTRGQQVTLSCSPISGHRSVSWYQQTPGQGLQFLFEYFSETQRNKGNFPGRFSGRQFSNSRSEMNVSTLELGDSALYLCASSTLAGGGYEQYFGPGTRLTVT.

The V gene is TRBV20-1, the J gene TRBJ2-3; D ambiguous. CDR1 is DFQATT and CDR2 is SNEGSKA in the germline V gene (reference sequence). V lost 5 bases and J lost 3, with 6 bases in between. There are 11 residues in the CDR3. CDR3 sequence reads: CSAPGTDTQYF. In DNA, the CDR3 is TGCAGTGCTCCTGGAACAGATACGCAGTATTTT.

CDR3 nucleotides: TGTGCCAGTAGTATTAGGGGAGTGAGCAATCAGCCCCAGCATTTT. Amino acids: CASSIRGVSNQPQHF. V is TRBV19 and J is TRBJ1-5; the D gene is possibly TRBD1 (5 bases). The V end lost 3 bases, the J end lost 1 base, and 10 bases lay between the germline ends. CDR1 is LNHDA, CDR2 SQIVND, per germline (reference sequence). The CDR3 spans 15 residues.

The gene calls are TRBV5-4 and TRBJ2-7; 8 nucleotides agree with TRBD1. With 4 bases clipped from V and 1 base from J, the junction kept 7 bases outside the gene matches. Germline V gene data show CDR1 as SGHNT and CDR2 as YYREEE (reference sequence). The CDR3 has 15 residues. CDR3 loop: CASSPTGGWSYEQYF. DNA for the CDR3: TGTGCCAGCAGCCCTACAGGGGGTTGGTCCTACGAGCAGTACTTC.